This T cell receptor (beta chain) was sequenced for a study of pediatric ulcerative colitis. The method was immunoSEQ multiplex PCR; TCRdb's version includes in-frame clones alone and lacks a portion of them. In the table there are 60,000 or so clones, around four fifths of which are singletons. The V and J ends lost 0 bases and 8 bases respectively, with 7 bases between them. This CDR3 comprises 12 residues. From germline, CDR1 is SGHVS and CDR2 FNYEAQ. This clonotype originated in a boy between 10 and 17 years old with moderate ulcerative colitis. V is TRBV7-6 and J is TRBJ1-2, with D unclear. Sequenced sample: blood. The CDR3 spells CASSLAEEGYTF. The CDR3 region has the DNA TGTGCCAGCAGCTTAGCAGAGGAGGGCTACACCTTC.